The rows below give T cell receptor beta chains drawn from one sample of a study of cytomegalovirus exposure and HLA in healthy donors. TCRdb keeps only in-frame clones here, not all; method: immunoSEQ multiplex PCR. The sample contains 150,000 to 200,000 clones, approximately 80% of which appear only once. The sequencing input was PBMCs. The receptors derive from a woman aged 25 to 39 in good health and CMV-seropositive. Both conserved end residues are part of each CDR3. The order of the fields is V gene, J gene, CDR3 length, clone size, D gene, CDR3 DNA, CDR3 protein. A D gene is named only where the DNA matches it firmly. For some rows the clone size is stated as once, few or many, or as a class when expanded; others skip it.

TRBV11-1,TRBJ1-2,16,.,TRBD1,TGTGCCAGCAGCTTAAACCGGGACAGATGGGGGTATGGCTACACCTTC,CASSLNRDRWGYGYTF
TRBV4-2,TRBJ1-3,16,.,.,TGTGCCAGCAGCCAAGGTGCGGGGGGGGGAGGAAACACCATATATTTT,CASSQGAGGGGNTIYF
TRBV9,TRBJ2-3,12,once,.,TGTGCCAGCAGCGCATACCGGGACTTCCAGTATTTT,CASSAYRDFQYF
TRBV18,TRBJ2-7,16,few,TRBD2,TGTGCCAGCTCACCCCCGGGACTAGCGGGAAGGGACGAGCAGTACTTC,CASSPPGLAGRDEQYF
TRBV15,TRBJ1-5,13,.,.,TGTGCCACCAGCAGAGCGGAGAATCAGCCCCAGCATTTT,CATSRAENQPQHF
TRBV25-1,TRBJ1-4,15,.,.,TGTGCCAGCAGTGACGTTAACAGGTTCGGCGAAAAACTGTTTTTT,CASSDVNRFGEKLFF
TRBV19,TRBJ1-4,13,.,.,TGTGCCAGTAGTATTTTTTCCAGAGAAAAACTGTTTTTT,CASSIFSREKLFF
TRBV27,TRBJ1-2,12,.,.,TGTGCCAGCAGTTCGGTGGGCGGGCGCTACACCTTC,CASSSVGGRYTF
TRBV29-1,TRBJ2-2,13,.,.,TGCAGCGTGGTGTCAGGGTCCACCGGGGAGCTGTTTTTT,CSVVSGSTGELFF
TRBV6-1,TRBJ1-4,14,.,.,TGTGCCAGCAGTGAAGGAGGGCTCTCTGGGGAACTGTTTTTT,CASSEGGLSGELFF
TRBV14,TRBJ1-1,13,.,.,TGTGCCAGCAGCCAGCTGCCGGGATCTGAAGCTTTCTTT,CASSQLPGSEAFF
TRBV9,TRBJ2-3,14,.,.,TGTGCCAGCAGCGTCACACAGGTGGCAGATACGCAGTATTTT,CASSVTQVADTQYF
TRBV7-9,TRBJ2-2,17,.,TRBD2,TGTGCCAGCAGGGGACTAGCGGGAGGGCTGAACACCGGGGAGCTGTTTTTT,CASRGLAGGLNTGELFF
TRBV10-3,TRBJ2-7,13,.,TRBD1,TGTGCCATCAGGGACAGGGAAACCTACGAGCAGTACTTC,CAIRDRETYEQYF
TRBV5-6,TRBJ1-6,12,once,.,TGTGCCAGCAGCTCTCAGAATTCACCCCTCCACTTT,CASSSQNSPLHF
TRBV6-6,TRBJ1-2,12,.,.,TGTGCCAGCACCACGGGCGGGGAGGGCTACACCTTC,CASTTGGEGYTF
TRBV4-2,TRBJ2-2,17,.,TRBD2,TGTGCCAGCAGCCAAGATTCGAGCGGGAGGGCCGTCGGGGAGCTGTTTTTT,CASSQDSSGRAVGELFF
TRBV5-1,TRBJ2-2,13,few,.,TGCGCCAGCAGCCCGAAACTAACCGGGGAGCTGTTTTTT,CASSPKLTGELFF
TRBV4-2,TRBJ2-5,16,.,TRBD2,TGTGCCAGCAGCCAGACACTAGCGGGAGAAGGTGAGACCCAGTACTTC,CASSQTLAGEGETQYF
TRBV6-5,TRBJ2-7,15,.,TRBD2,TGTGCCAGCAGTTACGGGACTAGCACTCTCTACGAGCAGTACTTC,CASSYGTSTLYEQYF
TRBV19,TRBJ1-2,13,once,TRBD1,TGTGCCAGTACCCCCCGGGACAGGGTTGGCTACACCTTC,CASTPRDRVGYTF
TRBV2,TRBJ2-7,13,.,TRBD1,TGTGCCAGCAGTCTGACAGGGTCCTGGGAGCAGTACTTC,CASSLTGSWEQYF
TRBV4-2,TRBJ1-2,15,.,TRBD1,TGTGCCAGCAGCCAAGAGGACAGGGCTCCCTATGGCTACACCTTC,CASSQEDRAPYGYTF
TRBV4-3,TRBJ2-6,18,once,TRBD1,TGCGCCAGCAGCCAGTACCCCGGGACAGGGACTGGGGCCAACGTCCTGACTTTC,CASSQYPGTGTGANVLTF